This T cell receptor beta chain was sequenced during a study of tumor-infiltrating lymphocytes in primary liver carcinoma. Study-level points and caveats: Blood trailed tumors significantly in top-250-clone fraction (p = 0.039).

Per germline, CDR1 MNHNS and CDR2 SASEGT. The CDR3 loop spans 14 amino acids. V gave up 6 bases and J gave up 1 base, with 12 bases separating them. Total RNA (roughly 530 ng) served as template for TCR beta cDNA synthesis primed by a constant-region primer. Each TCR beta library was derived from three nested multiplex PCR rounds that employed slightly modified ARM-PCR. In the first two PCR rounds, TRBV1-TRBV30 forward primers were paired with a C-beta reverse primer, and each round lasted approximately 9 cycles. One entry per CDR3 protein, called by TCRdb with MiXCR from the multiplex PCR reads. The table includes roughly 100,000 distinct CDR3 sequences, 55% to 70% detected once. Unsorted bulk tissue of roughly 18-32 mg yielded co-extracted RNA and DNA. Every tumor sample had over 85% viable tumor cells. This clonotype is medium-sized by share. Its antigen remains unknown.

The chain links TRBV6-1 to TRBJ1-1, with D maybe TRBD1 (5 bases). This clonotype was obtained from a woman in her sixties with primary liver carcinoma and hepatitis B virus infection. The sequenced sample consisted of liver tumor tissue from sampling region 5. Subset of the sample: tumor region T5, tumor centre. CDR3 DNA: TGTGCCAGCAGGGCCGGGACGGAGAACACTGAAGCTTTCTTT. Its protein product is CASRAGTENTEAFF.